This entry is about one T cell receptor (beta chain). In the authors' workflow: From reference gene primer amplification, estimates of nucleated cell counts were derived. Only in-frame clones appear in the TCRdb table, and some are missing; sequencing was by immunoSEQ multiplex PCR. D and trimming come from the DNA, and the V and J calls and clone size come from that table. The repertoire holds 200,000 or so clones, with about 79% as singletons. This sample was included in a study of blood T cell repertoires in COVID-19. Overall study: Researchers got acute and convalescent COVID-19 samples from the United States, Italy and Spain. Sample material is recorded as cDNA or gDNA derived from T cells, B-cell-depleted T cells, or PBMCs.

CDR3 size: 16 residues. Germline CDR1 is SEHNR and CDR2 is FQNEAQ (reference sequence). Trimming cost V 1 base and J 4 bases, with 14 bases left between them. V gene TRBV7-9 combines with J gene TRBJ2-1; D remains unclear. Sample: peripheral blood. This receptor was obtained from a human donor in a cohort sampled during active COVID-19. The CDR3 region has the DNA TGTGCCAGCAGCTTAGAACTCAGCGTGGGTTACAATGAGCAGTTCTTC. As protein: CASSLELSVGYNEQFF.